This TCR beta chain was found in a study of blood T cells in healthy people across ages (dated by TCRdb to the mid-2010s). Some background on the complete study: In model experiments, roughly one uniquely barcoded TCR beta cDNA molecule per two T cells was captured by template switching. To track age-related changes in TCR beta repertoire diversity, the study relied on deep sequencing normalized with unique cDNA molecular identifiers. The donors were divided into four age groups: young (average about 15 years), middle-aged (about 40), aged (about 60) and long-lived (82). The study analyzed two additional independent replicas of 1 million unique cDNA reads from the same blood draw for two donors, one aged 18 to 29 and one aged 80 or older.

As encoded in the germline V gene (reference sequence), CDR1 is LGHDT while CDR2 is YNNKEL. V and J lose 2 bases and 9 bases, and a span of 19 bases separates them. Measured from the cysteine to the phenylalanine, the CDR3 is 15 residues long. Only the CDR3 DNA is retained, 45 bases long and in frame from the first base. Donors were a few dozen systemically healthy Caucasian individuals from Russia aged 6 to 90 years. Around 10 milliliters of peripheral blood were drawn from each donor into EDTA-treated Vacutainer tubes. PBMCs were isolated by Ficoll-Paque density-gradient centrifugation, with at least 7 million obtained per sample. Total RNA was extracted from PBMCs with Trizol reagent, with at least 5.5 micrograms obtained per sample. The percentages of naive CD45RAhigh/CD27high T cells were determined by flow cytometry on a PBMC aliquot from every donor. Library preparation was by 5' RACE. The listed sequencing device is Illumina HiSeq 2500. The second PCR ran for about 6 to 12 cycles and used a J-beta primer mix along with a sample-barcoded 5' primer. A unique molecular identifier was introduced onto each TCR beta cDNA molecule by a template-switch 5' adaptor carrying 12 random nucleotides. Each sample yielded at least 2.5 million CDR3-containing paired-end reads. The Mint cDNA synthesis kit, primed by a TRBC-specific oligonucleotide, was used to synthesize first-strand cDNA from all RNA. All cDNA was treated with uracil-DNA glycosylase and then went through a first 18-cycle PCR with the universal primers M1SS and BC2_uni_R. The study's processing was this. For normalization, 1 million high-quality reads, each with a distinct molecular identifier, were randomly selected from each sample. Instead of being binned into consensus sequences, reads with shared molecular identifiers were discarded. MiTCR, run with a Q25 quality threshold and the strictest error-elimination algorithm, handled CDR3 identification, clonotype clustering and error correction. A nonparametric unseen species model with Euler transformation was used to estimate a lower bound on total TCR beta diversity. TCRdb reanalyzed the raw reads on its own, using fastp at Q25 for trimming and MiXCR for clone calling, and kept in-frame beta chains. CDR3 protein sequences are deduplicated, and each keeps its most common genes and DNA. In this record, the V and J calls reflect TCRdb's handling and not the investigators' own analysis. This sample has 700,000 to 900,000 distinct CDR3 sequences in its table, and about a quarter of those were observed once. 2.5% to 3.5% of the sample rests with the top ten.

Concerning this clonotype itself: The clone's antigen remains unknown. Base-call qualities are not available, and no considerably larger clone is one nucleotide away.

Overall study outcomes, separate from this receptor: Conclusive comparison of naive and antigen-experienced compartments was prevented by the profiling of bulk unsorted PBMCs. There was a strong correlation between observed TCR beta diversity and the percentage of naive T cells measured by flow cytometry. Estimates of total diversity based on one million sequenced T cells were regarded as lower bounds and as underestimates. As age increased, observed TCR beta diversity per million T cells dropped in a roughly linear way, and a significant reduction was already evident by age 40. Compared with the aged group, the long-lived group had more naive CD4+ T cells, fewer expanded clones and increased TCR diversity, a pattern suggesting age selection. The CMV infection status of donors was not known, potentially confounding age-related changes in expanded clonotypes.

The sample was also linked to a second study, of T cells of mothers and their children. The second study, in turn, reports: Donors were nine systemically healthy Caucasian individuals: three mothers and their six children. cDNA synthesis used all of the extracted RNA, with approximately 1.4 ug of RNA in each 15 ul reaction. In the second PCR, the M1S primer introduced both the sample barcodes and 2-4 random nucleotides. Each mother yielded over 9.5 million TCR beta CDR3 reads and each child 3 million or so reads. TCR recombination output is similarly shaped by thymic selection in related and unrelated pairs, with a minor effect exerted by inherited differences. Related mother-child pairs always showed normalized repertoire overlap that was slightly higher than in unrelated mother-child pairs, though the difference was never significant. No persistent microchimeric T cell clones were detected, at a sensitivity of roughly 93 clones per million clonotypes. In the study, deep NGS was used to compare the TCR beta repertoires of mothers and children, and features distinguishing related mother-child pairs from unrelated individuals were sought. Mothers averaged about 37 +/- 4 years of age and children averaged roughly 11 +/- 4 years. After adapter ligation was performed with NEBNext reagents, the libraries were sequenced on an Illumina HiSeq 2000 with 100+100 nt paired-end reads. To prevent cross-contamination, the mother and child libraries were prepared one month apart and sequenced in separate runs. Each donor had between 500,000 and 2,000,000 distinct TCR beta clonotypes identified. Naive TCR beta clonotypes were estimated from low-frequency clonotypes matched to each donor's FACS-determined naive share, without sorting.

Recombination connected TRBV3-1 to TRBJ2-5; the D gene may be TRBD1 or TRBD2, since each aligns over 5 bases. The clonotype was recovered from a boy younger than 18 in good health. Material for sequencing was blood. The CDR3 protein is CASSQQGRRLSAQYF. In nucleotide form, the sequence is TGTGCCAGCAGCCAACAGGGACGCCGGCTCTCCGCCCAGTACTTC.